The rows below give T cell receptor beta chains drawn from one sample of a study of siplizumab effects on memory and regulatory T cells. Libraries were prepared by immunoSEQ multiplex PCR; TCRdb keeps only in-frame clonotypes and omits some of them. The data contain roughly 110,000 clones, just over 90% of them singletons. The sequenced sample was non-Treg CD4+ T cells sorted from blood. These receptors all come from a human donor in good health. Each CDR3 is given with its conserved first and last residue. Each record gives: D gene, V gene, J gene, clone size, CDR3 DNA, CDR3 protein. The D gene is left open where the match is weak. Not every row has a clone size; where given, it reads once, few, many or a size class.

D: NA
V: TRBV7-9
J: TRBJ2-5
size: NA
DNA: TGTGCCAGCAGCTTAGACTTGTACCAAGAGACCCAGTACTTC
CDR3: CASSLDLYQETQYF

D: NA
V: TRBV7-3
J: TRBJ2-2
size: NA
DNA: TGTGCCAGCAGCTTAATGGGCGGGGGCACTACCGGGGAGCTGTTTTTT
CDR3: CASSLMGGGTTGELFF

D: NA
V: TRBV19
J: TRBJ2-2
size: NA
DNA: TGTGCCAGTAGAACGACTGGGCCTTCCACCGGGGAGCTGTTTTTT
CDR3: CASRTTGPSTGELFF

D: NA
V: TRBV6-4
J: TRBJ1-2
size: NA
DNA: TGTGCCAGCAGGTGGGCAAGGCTTACTAACTATGGCTACACCTTC
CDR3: CASRWARLTNYGYTF

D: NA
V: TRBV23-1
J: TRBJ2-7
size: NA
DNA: TGCGCCAGCAATCCCACCTACGAGCAGTACTTC
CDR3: CASNPTYEQYF

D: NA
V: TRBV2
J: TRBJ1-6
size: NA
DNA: TGTGCCAGCAGTGAAGCATTATCCCTCCACTTT
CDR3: CASSEALSLHF

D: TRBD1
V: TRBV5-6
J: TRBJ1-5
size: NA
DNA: TGTGCCAGCAGCTTGGGGACAGGGAAGAATCAGCCCCAGCATTTT
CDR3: CASSLGTGKNQPQHF

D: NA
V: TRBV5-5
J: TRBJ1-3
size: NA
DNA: TGTGCCAGCAGCTTGACCCCACAGTCTCACTCTGGAAACACCATATATTTT
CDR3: CASSLTPQSHSGNTIYF

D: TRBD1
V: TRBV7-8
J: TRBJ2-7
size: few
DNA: TGTGCCAGCAGCCCGGGACAGGGGGCGCGTGGCGAGCAGTACTTC
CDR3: CASSPGQGARGEQYF

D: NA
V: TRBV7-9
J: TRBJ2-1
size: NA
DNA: TGTGCCAGCAGCTTTAGGGACAATGAGCAGTTCTTC
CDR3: CASSFRDNEQFF

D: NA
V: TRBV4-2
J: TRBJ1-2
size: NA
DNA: TGTGCCAGCAGCCAAGATTTACAGGCCTCTGGCTACACCTTC
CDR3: CASSQDLQASGYTF

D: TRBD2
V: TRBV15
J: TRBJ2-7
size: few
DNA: TGTGCCACCAGCAGGAGGGCAGCGGGGGGACGCGACGAGCAGTACTTC
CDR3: CATSRRAAGGRDEQYF